Sequencing of this T cell receptor (beta chain) was carried out in a study of blood T cell repertoires in COVID-19 (dated by TCRdb to about 2020). Broadly, across the study: Samples covering the acute and convalescent phases of COVID-19 were provided by collaborators in the United States, Italy and Spain. The prospective study material was composed of cDNA or gDNA derived from T cells, B-cell-depleted T cells, or PBMCs. Deeply sampled blood TCRbeta repertoires from subjects exposed to, actively infected with, or recovered from COVID-19 were included in the dataset. The repertoires were released in a freely available public database intended as a resource for research on the immune response to SARS-CoV-2. The samples were drawn from the first 160 participants of the ongoing ImmuneRACE study and from 950 to 1,500 subjects provided by 6 global collaborators. Sample metadata almost always included a de-identified subject ID, COVID-19 status, age in years and sex. HLA class I and class II types, where available, came from metadata supplied by the sample provider rather than from assay-based typing. Study-wide conclusions, independent of this receptor: Clinical and demographic metadata were provided uncurated, with the amount varying by source and participant.

The immunoSEQ Assay, a bias-controlled multiplex PCR, was used to amplify TCRbeta CDR3 regions from genomic DNA. Regarding the original processing steps: Nucleated cell counts per sample were estimated from amplification of reference gene primers within the assay. To quantify the absolute abundance of each unique TCRbeta CDR3 rearrangement, sequence reads were collapsed and filtered. Productive Simpson clonality was computed per sample as the square root of Simpson's diversity index over productive rearrangements. TCRdb stores this immuneACCESS table with in-frame sequences only. Part of the clones is absent; in the studies checked, under half of the shortfall reflects unresolved V genes, and no reason is known for the rest. That table supplies the V and J calls and clone size; D and trimming were determined from the DNA. Here the sample has tens of thousands of clones; less than 90% occur a single time. Clones ranked in the top ten supply around 9% of the sample.

The collaborating institutions used their own protocols to collect whole blood in K2EDTA tubes. For TCRbeta analysis, collaborators shipped samples as frozen whole blood, isolated PBMCs, or DNA extracted from either of those sample types. Note on this clone: The clone's antigen remains unknown. Base qualities are not provided; no much larger clone lies one nucleotide away.

The receptor was isolated from a human donor in a cohort sampled during active COVID-19. Sequenced: peripheral blood.

Here the CDR3 is given as CASCSHEGTVGTEAFF. The DNA sequence is TGTGCCAGCTGCTCCCACGAGGGGACAGTAGGGACTGAAGCTTTCTTT. The V and J genes are TRBV18 and TRBJ1-1, and 7 junction bases match TRBD1. The CDR3 numbers 16 residues from cysteine through phenylalanine. CDR3 DNA only is kept here, 48 bases in frame from base 1. Taken from the germline V gene, the CDR1 and CDR2 loops are KGHSH and LQKENI. Germline trimming amounts to 7 bases on V and 5 bases on J, with 16 as the count of junction bases outside the gene matches.